Sequencing of this T cell receptor (beta chain) was carried out in a study of beta chain features in type 1 diabetes. Germline values: CDR1 PRHDT, CDR2 FYEKMQ (reference sequence). There are 16 residues in the CDR3. V lost 6 bases and J lost 8; bases outside the gene matches: 17. General observations from the study: There was a moderate but significant shortening of TCRB CDR3s in all four CD4+ subsets of Type 1 diabetes patients. Type 1 diabetes patients showed fewer insertions and more deletions at VDJ junctions.

This clone was seen a few times. Its antigen is currently unknown. Sorting based on CD45RO/CCR7/CD25/CD127/CD95/CD27 separated CD4+ naive, central memory, regulatory and stem cell-like memory cells. Every isolated RNA sample was fully reverse transcribed, so sequencing captured expressed TCRB transcripts. Method: immunoSEQ multiplex PCR; TCRdb's copy keeps in-frame clones and lacks some. Of about 650,000 clones in the sample, 9.5% to 15% were seen once. The TCR comes from a man aged 25-40 years with type 1 diabetes. The chain combines TRBV13 with TRBJ1-2; 8 bases fit TRBD1. Sequenced sample: naive CD4+ T cells from blood. CDR3 nucleotides: TGTGCCAGCAGTCACCGGACAGGGACCCAGACTGGGGGCTACACCTTC. Translation: CASSHRTGTQTGGYTF.